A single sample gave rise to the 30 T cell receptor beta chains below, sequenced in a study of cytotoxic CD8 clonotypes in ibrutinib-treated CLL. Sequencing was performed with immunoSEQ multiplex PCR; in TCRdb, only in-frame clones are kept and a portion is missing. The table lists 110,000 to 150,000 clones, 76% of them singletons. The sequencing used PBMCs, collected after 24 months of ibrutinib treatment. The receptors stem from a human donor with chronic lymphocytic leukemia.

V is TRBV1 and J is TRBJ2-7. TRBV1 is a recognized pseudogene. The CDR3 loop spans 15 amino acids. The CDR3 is CTSSQGEPQPVEQYF. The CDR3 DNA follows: TGCACCAGCAGCCAAGGAGAGCCCCAGCCGGTCGAGCAGTACTTC.

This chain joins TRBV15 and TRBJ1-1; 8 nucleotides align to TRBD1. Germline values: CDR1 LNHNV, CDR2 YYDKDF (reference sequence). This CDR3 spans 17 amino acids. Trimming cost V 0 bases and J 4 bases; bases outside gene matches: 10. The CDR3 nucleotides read TGTGCCACCAGCAGAGAAGGAACAGGGGGGAAGCGCACTGAAGCTTTCTTT. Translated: CATSREGTGGKRTEAFF.

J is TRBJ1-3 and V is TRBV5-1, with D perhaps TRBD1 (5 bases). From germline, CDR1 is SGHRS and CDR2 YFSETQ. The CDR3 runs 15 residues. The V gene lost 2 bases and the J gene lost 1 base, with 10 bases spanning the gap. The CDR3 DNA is TGCGCCAGCAGCTTTAGCGGGGGGTCTGGAAACACCATATATTTT. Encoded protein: CASSFSGGSGNTIYF.

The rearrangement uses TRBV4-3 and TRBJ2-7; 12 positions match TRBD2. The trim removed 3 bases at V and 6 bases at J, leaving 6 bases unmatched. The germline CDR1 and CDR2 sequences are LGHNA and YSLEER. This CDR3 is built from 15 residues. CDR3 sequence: CASSHGLAGGGEQYF. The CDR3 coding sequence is TGCGCCAGCAGCCATGGCCTAGCGGGAGGGGGCGAGCAGTACTTC.

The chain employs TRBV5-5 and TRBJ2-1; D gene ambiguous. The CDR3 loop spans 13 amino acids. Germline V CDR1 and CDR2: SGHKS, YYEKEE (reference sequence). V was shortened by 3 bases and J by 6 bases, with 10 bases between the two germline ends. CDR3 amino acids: CASSSGSFNEQFF. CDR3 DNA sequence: TGTGCCAGCAGCTCCGGGTCGTTCAATGAGCAGTTCTTC.

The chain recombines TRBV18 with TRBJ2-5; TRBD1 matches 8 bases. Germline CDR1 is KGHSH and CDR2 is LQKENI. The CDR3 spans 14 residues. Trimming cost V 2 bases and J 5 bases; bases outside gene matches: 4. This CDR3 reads CASSPGRGLETQYF. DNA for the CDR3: TGTGCCAGCTCACCAGGCAGGGGGCTTGAGACCCAGTACTTC.

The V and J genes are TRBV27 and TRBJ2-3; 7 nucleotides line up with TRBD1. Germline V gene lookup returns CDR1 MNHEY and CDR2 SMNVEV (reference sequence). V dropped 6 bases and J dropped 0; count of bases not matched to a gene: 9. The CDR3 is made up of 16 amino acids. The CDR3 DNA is TGTGCCAGCAGCCACTCCGGGACAGTTAGCACAGATACGCAGTATTTT. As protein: CASSHSGTVSTDTQYF.

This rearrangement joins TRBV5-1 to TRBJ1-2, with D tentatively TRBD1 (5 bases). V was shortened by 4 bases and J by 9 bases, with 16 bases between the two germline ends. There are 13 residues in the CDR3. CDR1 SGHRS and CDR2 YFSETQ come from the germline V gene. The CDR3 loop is CASSPPSEGSYTF. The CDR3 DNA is TGCGCCAGCAGCCCACCATCGGAGGGGAGCTACACCTTC.

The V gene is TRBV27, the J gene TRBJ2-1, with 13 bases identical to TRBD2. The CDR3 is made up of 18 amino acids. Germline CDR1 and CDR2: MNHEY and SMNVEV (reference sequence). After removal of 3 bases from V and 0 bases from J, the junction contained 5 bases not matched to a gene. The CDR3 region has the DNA TGTGCCAGCAGTTTTCGTGGGACTAGCGGGAACTCCTACAATGAGCAGTTCTTC. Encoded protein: CASSFRGTSGNSYNEQFF.

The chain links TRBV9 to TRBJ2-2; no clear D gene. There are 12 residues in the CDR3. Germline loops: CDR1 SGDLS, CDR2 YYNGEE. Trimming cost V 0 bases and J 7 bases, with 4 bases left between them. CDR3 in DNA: TGTGCCAGCAGCGTAGGGGTCGGGGAGCTGTTTTTT. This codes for CASSVGVGELFF.

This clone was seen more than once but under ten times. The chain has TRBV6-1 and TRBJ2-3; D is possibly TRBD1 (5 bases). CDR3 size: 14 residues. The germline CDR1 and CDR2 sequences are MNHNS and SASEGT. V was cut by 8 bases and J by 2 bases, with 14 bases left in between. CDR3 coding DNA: TGTGCCAGCGGTGGCAGGGTCGTCACAGATACGCAGTATTTT. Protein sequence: CASGGRVVTDTQYF.

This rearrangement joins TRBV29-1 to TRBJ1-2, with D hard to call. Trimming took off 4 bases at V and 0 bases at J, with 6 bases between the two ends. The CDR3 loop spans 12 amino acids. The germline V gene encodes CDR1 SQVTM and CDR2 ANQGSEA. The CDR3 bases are TGCAGCGTTGTGGCAGCTAACTATGGCTACACCTTC. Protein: CSVVAANYGYTF.

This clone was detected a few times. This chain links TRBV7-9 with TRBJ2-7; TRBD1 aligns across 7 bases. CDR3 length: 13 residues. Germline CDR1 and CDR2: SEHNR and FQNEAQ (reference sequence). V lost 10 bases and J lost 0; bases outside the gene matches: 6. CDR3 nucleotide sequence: TGTGCCACCAGGGACAGCCACTCCTACGAGCAGTACTTC. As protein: CATRDSHSYEQYF.

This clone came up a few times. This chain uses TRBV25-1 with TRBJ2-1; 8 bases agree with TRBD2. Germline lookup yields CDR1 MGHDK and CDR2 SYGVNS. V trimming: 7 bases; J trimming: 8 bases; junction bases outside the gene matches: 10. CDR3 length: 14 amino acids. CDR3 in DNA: TGTGCCAGCACCCTCGCGGGGGGCGGGGATGAGCAGTTCTTC. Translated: CASTLAGGGDEQFF.

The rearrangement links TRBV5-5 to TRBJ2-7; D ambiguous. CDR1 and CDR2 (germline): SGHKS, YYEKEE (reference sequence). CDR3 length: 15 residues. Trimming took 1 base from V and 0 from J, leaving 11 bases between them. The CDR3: CASSLLLQSSYEQYF. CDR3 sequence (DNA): TGTGCCAGCAGCTTGCTTCTTCAGAGCTCCTACGAGCAGTACTTC.

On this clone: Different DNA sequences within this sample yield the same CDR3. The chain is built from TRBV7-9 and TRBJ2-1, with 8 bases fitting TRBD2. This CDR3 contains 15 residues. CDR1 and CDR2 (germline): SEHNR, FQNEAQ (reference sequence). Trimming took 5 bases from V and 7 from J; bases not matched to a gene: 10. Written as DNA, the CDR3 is TGTGCCAGCAGCCCCCGGGGGGGGGTTAGGAATGAGCAGTTCTTC. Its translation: CASSPRGGVRNEQFF.

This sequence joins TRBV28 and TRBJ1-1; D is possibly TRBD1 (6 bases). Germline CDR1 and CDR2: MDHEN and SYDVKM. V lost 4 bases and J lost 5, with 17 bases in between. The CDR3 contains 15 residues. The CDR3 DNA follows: TGTGCCAGCAGTTCCCCAGGGGCGGAGTTGACTGAAGCTTTCTTT. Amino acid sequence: CASSSPGAELTEAFF.

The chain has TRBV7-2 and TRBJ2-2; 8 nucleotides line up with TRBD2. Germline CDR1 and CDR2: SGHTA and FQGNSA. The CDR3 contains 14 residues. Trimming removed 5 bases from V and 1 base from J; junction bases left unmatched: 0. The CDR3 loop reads CASSTSGNTGELFF. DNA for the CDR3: TGTGCCAGCAGCACTAGCGGGAACACCGGGGAGCTGTTTTTT.

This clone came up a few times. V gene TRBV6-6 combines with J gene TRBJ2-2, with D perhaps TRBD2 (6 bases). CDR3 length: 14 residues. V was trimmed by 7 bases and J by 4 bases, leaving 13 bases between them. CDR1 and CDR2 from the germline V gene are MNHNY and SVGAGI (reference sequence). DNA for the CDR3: TGTGCCAGCACGAAGGGACTGGCCACCGGGGAGCTGTTTTTT. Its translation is CASTKGLATGELFF.

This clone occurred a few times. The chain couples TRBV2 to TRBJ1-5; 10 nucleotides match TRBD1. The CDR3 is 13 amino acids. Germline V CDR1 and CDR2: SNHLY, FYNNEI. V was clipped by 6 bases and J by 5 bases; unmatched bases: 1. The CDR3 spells CASRGTGDQPQHF. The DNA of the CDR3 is TGTGCCAGCAGGGGGACAGGGGATCAGCCCCAGCATTTT.

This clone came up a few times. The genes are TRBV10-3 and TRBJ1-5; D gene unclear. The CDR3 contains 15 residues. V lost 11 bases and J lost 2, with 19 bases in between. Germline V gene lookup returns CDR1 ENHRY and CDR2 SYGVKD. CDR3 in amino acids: CAPGGRKVGNQPQHF. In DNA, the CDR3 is TGTGCCCCCGGCGGACGGAAGGTTGGCAATCAGCCCCAGCATTTT.

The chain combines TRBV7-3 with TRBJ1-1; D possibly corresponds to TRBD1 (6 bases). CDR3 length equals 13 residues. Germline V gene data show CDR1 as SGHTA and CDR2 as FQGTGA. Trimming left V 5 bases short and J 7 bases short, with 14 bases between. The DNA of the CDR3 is TGTGCCAGCAGCCCTCAACAGGGAGTTGAAGCTTTCTTT. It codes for CASSPQQGVEAFF.

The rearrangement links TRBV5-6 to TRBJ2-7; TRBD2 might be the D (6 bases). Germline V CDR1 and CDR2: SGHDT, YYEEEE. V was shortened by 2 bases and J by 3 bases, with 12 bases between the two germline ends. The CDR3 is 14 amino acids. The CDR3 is CASSFSYGGYEQYF. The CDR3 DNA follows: TGTGCCAGCAGCTTTTCGTACGGGGGCTACGAGCAGTACTTC.

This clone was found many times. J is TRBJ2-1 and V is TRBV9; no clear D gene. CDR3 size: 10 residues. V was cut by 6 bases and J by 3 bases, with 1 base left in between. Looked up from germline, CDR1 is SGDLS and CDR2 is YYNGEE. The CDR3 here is CASNYNEQFF. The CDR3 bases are TGTGCCAGCAACTACAATGAGCAGTTCTTC.

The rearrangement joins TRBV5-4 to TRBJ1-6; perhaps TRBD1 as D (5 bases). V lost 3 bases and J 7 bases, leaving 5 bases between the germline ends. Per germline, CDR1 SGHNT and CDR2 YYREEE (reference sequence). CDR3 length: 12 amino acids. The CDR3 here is CASSWDNSPLHF. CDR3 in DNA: TGTGCCAGCAGCTGGGACAATTCACCCCTCCACTTT.

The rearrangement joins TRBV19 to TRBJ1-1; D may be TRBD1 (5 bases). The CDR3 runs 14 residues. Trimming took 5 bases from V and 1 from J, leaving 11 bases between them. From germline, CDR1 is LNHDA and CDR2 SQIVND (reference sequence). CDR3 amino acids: CASSVRGPNTEAFF. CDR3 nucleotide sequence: TGTGCCAGTAGTGTGCGGGGCCCGAACACTGAAGCTTTCTTT.

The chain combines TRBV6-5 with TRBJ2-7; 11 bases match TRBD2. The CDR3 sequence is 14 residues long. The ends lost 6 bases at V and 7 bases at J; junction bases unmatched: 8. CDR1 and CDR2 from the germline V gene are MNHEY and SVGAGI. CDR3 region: CASSPLGTSGEQYF. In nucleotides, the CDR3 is TGTGCCAGCAGCCCCCTCGGGACTAGCGGTGAGCAGTACTTC.

The CDR3, as DNA: TGCGCCAGCGGACCGACAGGGGCGACCGGGGAGCTGTTTTTT. Its protein product is CASGPTGATGELFF. This chain uses TRBV5-1 with TRBJ2-2; 8 bases map to TRBD1. V lost 7 bases to trimming and J lost 5 bases; unmatched junction nucleotides: 7. The CDR3 has 14 residues. Germline CDR1 is SGHRS and CDR2 is YFSETQ.

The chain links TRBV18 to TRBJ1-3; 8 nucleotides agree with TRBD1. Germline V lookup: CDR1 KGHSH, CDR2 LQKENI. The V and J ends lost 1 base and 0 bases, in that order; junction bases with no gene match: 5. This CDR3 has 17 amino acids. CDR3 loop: CASSPRDRSFSGNTIYF. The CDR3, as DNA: TGTGCCAGCTCACCACGGGACAGGTCTTTCTCTGGAAACACCATATATTTT.

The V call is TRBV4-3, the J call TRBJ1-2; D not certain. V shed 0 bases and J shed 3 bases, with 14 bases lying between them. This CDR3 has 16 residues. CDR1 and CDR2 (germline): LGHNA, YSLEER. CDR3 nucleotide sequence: TGCGCCAGCAGCCAAGATTTCAGAGGGATCGACTATGGCTACACCTTC. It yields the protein CASSQDFRGIDYGYTF.